This T cell receptor (beta chain) was observed in a study of graft-versus-host responses after intestinal transplantation (dated by TCRdb to the early 2020s). Describing the broader study: Recipients received multivisceral, liver-intestinal, or isolated intestinal transplants. Anti-thymocyte globulin induction was given to all recipients, followed by maintenance tacrolimus and steroids for around three years. Graft-versus-host and host-versus-graft alloreactive T cell clones were tracked in the graft, circulation and bone marrow after intestinal transplantation using bulk TCR-beta CDR3 sequencing. To identify alloreactive clones, pre-transplant mixed lymphocyte reaction products were sequenced and compared with unstimulated pre-transplant donor and recipient T cells. Of the 20 to 25 intestinal transplant recipients enrolled in the cohort, one of whom was a retransplant, a few patients without pretransplant specimens were excluded. Donor T cell macrochimerism was defined as a peak of at least 4% donor T cells among recipient peripheral blood mononuclear cells. Samples from three later patients were sequenced in-house on an Illumina MiSeq with MiXCR processing rather than by the commercial service.

Library preparation employed the immunoSEQ multiplex PCR assay. For most patients, genomic DNA was isolated with the Qiagen DNeasy Blood and Tissue Kit and sent frozen to Adaptive Biotechnologies for TCR sequencing. For most patients, high-throughput TCR-beta CDR3 sequencing of genomic DNA was performed by Adaptive Biotechnologies. Per the authors' processing: TCR sequencing data for 18 patients were retrieved from Adaptive's ImmunoSEQ software; a few other patients were processed with MiXCR and VDJtools. To correct CD4 versus CD8 sorting errors, sequences present in both subsets at a frequency ratio below 5:1 were removed. CDR3 nucleotide sequences shared by donor and recipient were removed because the origin of these sequences could not be assigned. Alloreactive clones required at least 2-fold expansion over unstimulated cells and minimum CFSE-low frequency of 0.002% (template counts) or 0.001% (read counts). A clone was considered mappable if detected in the sequenced pre-transplant spleen, lymph node, or MLR CFSE-low populations of the donor or recipient. The cumulative frequency of alloreactive clones was calculated as a percentage of all sequences, weighted by copy number. TCRdb took over this immuneACCESS table, retaining in-frame rearrangements with V and J assigned. Such tables are incomplete; in checked studies, under half of the missing clones stem from an unresolved V gene, and the remainder is unexplained. The V and J calls and the clone size are those of that table, but D and trimming were determined from the DNA. Recorded for this sample are approximately 99,000 clones; 80% to 95% of them occurred a single time. Jointly, the top ten make up about 0.07% of the sample.

As to this clone: It lacks a known antigen. No base-level quality is on record; no much larger clone is a single base apart.

General study outcomes and caveats: Early after transplant, peak levels of circulating GvH clones were associated with declines in HvG clones. In the allografts of patients with donor T cell macrochimerism, GvH to HvG T cell clonal ratios were high. The relatively low number and heterogeneity of intestinal transplant patients limited the conclusions. GvH clones were detected in recipient bone marrow, and some appeared earlier in ileal mucosa or blood, consistent with an intestinal mucosal origin.

The time point tag for this specimen amounts to: cells obtained before transplantation from donor or recipient. CD3+CD4+ and CD3+CD8+ populations were FACS-sorted from unstimulated pre-transplant donor and recipient cells taken from spleen or lymph nodes. This sequence originates from a human donor who was the organ donor for an intestinal transplant. The specimen was unstimulated CD8+ T cells sorted from spleen or lymph node cells, collected before transplant.

The CDR3 has the sequence CASSQERGGGAGETQYF. The nucleotides are TGCGCCAGCAGCCAAGAGAGAGGCGGGGGGGCTGGGGAGACCCAGTACTTC. The chain couples TRBV4-1 to TRBJ2-5; 9 bases in between match TRBD2. The CDR3 runs 17 residues from the cysteine to the phenylalanine. The DNA shown is the 51-base CDR3, in frame from base 1. According to the germline V gene, CDR1 reads MGHRA and CDR2 reads YSYEKL. Trimming removed 0 bases from V and 5 bases from J; the gene matches leave 10 bases unexplained.